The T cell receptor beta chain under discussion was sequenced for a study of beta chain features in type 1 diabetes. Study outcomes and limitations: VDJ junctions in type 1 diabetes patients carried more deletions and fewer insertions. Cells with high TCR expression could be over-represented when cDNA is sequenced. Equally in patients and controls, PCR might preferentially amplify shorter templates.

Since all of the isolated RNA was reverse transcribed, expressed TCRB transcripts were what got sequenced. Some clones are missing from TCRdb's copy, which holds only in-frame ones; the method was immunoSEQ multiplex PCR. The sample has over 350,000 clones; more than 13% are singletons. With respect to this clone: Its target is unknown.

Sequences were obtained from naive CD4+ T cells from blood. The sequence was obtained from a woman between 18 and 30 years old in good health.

CDR3 loop: CASSHRRRTRASTDTQYF. CDR3 sequence (DNA): TGCGCCAGCAGCCACCGACGTAGGACTAGGGCAAGCACAGATACGCAGTATTTT. This chain uses TRBV4-1 with TRBJ2-3, with 7 bases aligning to TRBD2. CDR1 and CDR2 (germline): MGHRA, YSYEKL. Germline trimming cut 3 bases from V and 0 bases from J; bases unmatched to any gene: 12. This CDR3 contains 18 residues.